This TCR beta chain was identified during a study of T cell responses to AZD1222 COVID-19 vaccine. Samples with a second dose at about 4 or about 12 weeks were pooled together. The table came from immunoSEQ multiplex PCR; TCRdb's copy has only in-frame clones and leaves some out. This sample carries over 15,000 clones, 75% to 85% of them seen once, and the ten largest clones take roughly 21%. General study findings and limits: Clonal diversity was possibly underestimated, and white British individuals and females predominated among donors. Repertoires were sampled only after the peak T cell response.

A note on this clone: Antigen unknown.

The germline V gene has CDR1 MNHEY and CDR2 SMNVEV (reference sequence). The CDR3 has 15 residues. The V end lost 0 bases, the J end lost 4 bases, and 9 bases lay between the germline ends. This sequence originates from an adult who received the AZD1222 COVID-19 vaccine. Sample: peripheral blood, taken 28 days after the second AZD1222 dose. The chain uses TRBV27 and TRBJ2-2; D ambiguous. The CDR3 coding sequence is TGTGCCAGCAGTTTATCAAGAAGTTTCACCGGGGAGCTGTTTTTT. Its translation is CASSLSRSFTGELFF.